Below are 21 T cell receptor beta chains sequenced from a single sample in a study of control samples from healthy donors and cancer patients. Clones were read by immunoSEQ multiplex PCR, and TCRdb kept only the in-frame ones, dropping some. The sample contains over 100,000 clones, around 89% of which appear only once. Sequencing was carried out using blood. The receptors here all came from a woman aged 50 to 60 in good health.

The chain carries TRBV21-1 and TRBJ2-1; the table's D gene call, TRBD2, was not cross checked with the DNA. TRBV21-1 is reported as a pseudogene. The length of the CDR3 is 16 residues. In nucleotides, the CDR3 is TGTGCCAGCAGCAAAGACCTAGCAAAGACCTACAATGAGCAGTTCTTC. The encoded protein is CASSKDLAKTYNEQFF.

The J gene is TRBJ2-1, the V gene TRBV18; tentative D call: TRBD2 (5 bases). The CDR3 consists of 15 residues. CDR1 is KGHSH, CDR2 LQKENI, per germline. V was clipped by 2 bases and J by 6 bases, with 14 bases between them. The CDR3 DNA follows: TGTGCCAGCTCACCAGGCGGGTCAACGGGCAATGAGCAGTTCTTC. It is translated as CASSPGGSTGNEQFF.

This clone came up once. The chain employs TRBV9 and TRBJ2-1; D is possibly TRBD2 (5 bases). The germline V gene encodes CDR1 SGDLS and CDR2 YYNGEE. V lost 3 bases and J 8 bases, leaving 9 bases between the germline ends. The CDR3 extends over 12 amino acids. CDR3 sequence reads: CASSATRDEQFF. CDR3 bases: TGTGCCAGCAGCGCCACGCGGGATGAGCAGTTCTTC.

This clone was counted at least ten times. The CDR3: CASSSPRGGRVYNEQFF. In nucleotides, the CDR3 is TGCGCCAGCAGCTCACCTAGGGGAGGGAGAGTCTACAATGAGCAGTTCTTC. The chain carries TRBV5-1 and TRBJ2-1; 7 bases match TRBD2. V lost 3 bases to trimming and J lost 3 bases; unmatched junction nucleotides: 12. This CDR3 region has 17 residues. Germline V gene lookup returns CDR1 SGHRS and CDR2 YFSETQ. The variable domain in full, with the rest retrieved from reference TRBV5-1 and TRBJ2-1, is KAGVTQTPRYLIKTRGQQVTLSCSPISGHRSVSWYQQTPGQGLQFLFEYFSETQRNKGNFPGRFSGRQFSNSRSEMNVSTLELGDSALYLCASSSPRGGRVYNEQFFGPGTRLTVL.

This clone showed up just once. The rearrangement links TRBV12-5 to TRBJ1-1; possible D gene TRBD1, 6 bases. V was shortened by 6 bases and J by 1 base, with 12 bases between the two germline ends. The length of the CDR3 is 14 residues. Germline V gives CDR1 LGHNT, CDR2 FRNRAP. Written as DNA, the CDR3 is TGTGCTAGTGGATCACAGGGTCCGAACACTGAAGCTTTCTTT. Amino acid sequence: CASGSQGPNTEAFF.

V gene TRBV13 combines with J gene TRBJ2-1; no definite D call. Germline V gene data show CDR1 as PRHDT and CDR2 as FYEKMQ (reference sequence). There are 17 residues in the CDR3. Trimming took 2 bases from V and 0 from J, leaving 14 bases between them. CDR3: CASSLMILGLSYNEQFF. CDR3 DNA sequence: TGTGCCAGCAGCTTAATGATATTGGGCCTCTCCTACAATGAGCAGTTCTTC.

The CDR3 sequence is CATSDSEGGHGYTF. The CDR3, as DNA: TGTGCCACCAGTGATTCGGAAGGTGGGCACGGCTACACCTTC. The chain combines TRBV24-1 with TRBJ1-2; D is ambiguous. In germline, CDR1 is KGHDR, CDR2 SFDVKD. CDR3 length: 14 amino acids. V was pared by 2 bases and J by 8 bases, with 14 bases between.

The V and J genes are TRBV18 and TRBJ1-5; 7 bases are shared with TRBD1. Trimming at V came to 4 bases and at J to 5 bases, leaving 8 bases not matched to a gene. Germline CDR1 KGHSH, CDR2 LQKENI. The CDR3 runs to 15 residues. The CDR3 loop is CASSHGPQGDQPQHF. The CDR3 nucleotides read TGTGCCAGCTCACACGGGCCCCAGGGGGATCAGCCCCAGCATTTT. Supplemented by reference TRBV18 and TRBJ1-5, the full variable domain reads NAGVMQNPRHLVRRRGQEARLRCSPMKGHSHVYWYRQLPEEGLKFMVYLQKENIIDESGMPKERFSAEFPKEGPSILRIQQVVRGDSAAYFCASSHGPQGDQPQHFGDGTRLSIL.

V and J are TRBV25-1 and TRBJ1-2, with D maybe TRBD1 (5 bases). V gave up 6 bases and J gave up 0 bases, with 14 bases separating them. This CDR3 has 15 residues. Germline CDR1 MGHDK, CDR2 SYGVNS. The CDR3: CASRGEGVSNYGYTF. CDR3 in DNA: TGTGCCAGCAGGGGGGAAGGGGTCTCTAACTATGGCTACACCTTC.

This rearrangement joins TRBV19 to TRBJ2-1; the D is unclear. The V end lost 1 base, the J end lost 4 bases, and 26 bases lay between the germline ends. The CDR3 runs 20 residues. Germline V CDR1 and CDR2: LNHDA, SQIVND (reference sequence). This CDR3 reads CASSIVFSVGSIAFYNEQFF. The CDR3 region has the DNA TGTGCCAGTAGTATAGTATTTTCGGTGGGATCAATCGCATTTTACAATGAGCAGTTCTTC. The variable domain in full, completed from reference TRBV19 and TRBJ2-1, reads DGGITQSPKYLFRKEGQNVTLSCEQNLNHDAMYWYRQDPGQGLRLIYYSQIVNDFQKGDIAEGYSVSREKKESFPLTVTSAQKNPTAFYLCASSIVFSVGSIAFYNEQFFGPGTRLTVL.

The J gene is TRBJ1-1, the V gene TRBV28, with 8 bases matching TRBD1. CDR3 length equals 16 residues. V lost 5 bases to trimming and J lost 4 bases; unmatched junction nucleotides: 12. Germline V gene data show CDR1 as MDHEN and CDR2 as SYDVKM. The CDR3 DNA is TGTGCCAGCAGTCCGACAGGGGCGAGGAGGGCCACTGAAGCTTTCTTT. It translates to CASSPTGARRATEAFF. The variable domain in full, completed from reference TRBV28 and TRBJ1-1, reads DVKVTQSSRYLVKRTGEKVFLECVQDMDHENMFWYRQDPGLGLRLIYFSYDVKMKEKGDIPEGYSVSREKKERFSLILESASTNQTSMYLCASSPTGARRATEAFFGQGTRLTVV.

The chain has TRBV12-3 or TRBV12-4 and TRBJ1-2, with D possibly being TRBD1 (6 bases). The germline V and J ends were trimmed by 5 bases and 8 bases, with 15 bases remaining between them. This CDR3 region has 13 residues. The CDR3 DNA reads TGTGCCAGCAGTCCGGACAGAGCTGAGGGCTACACCTTC. Protein: CASSPDRAEGYTF.

This rearrangement joins TRBV7-9 to TRBJ2-7, with D tentatively TRBD1 or TRBD2 (5 bases each). The ends were cut back, 5 bases at V and 4 bases at J, with 15 bases in the middle. The CDR3 extends over 14 amino acids. Germline V gene sequence: CDR1 SEHNR, CDR2 FQNEAQ (reference sequence). CDR3 sequence (DNA): TGTGCCAGCAGCCCGAGGGACGAGCCGTACGAGCAGTACGTC. Encoded protein: CASSPRDEPYEQYV.

This chain connects TRBV12-3 or TRBV12-4 to TRBJ1-1; D is possibly TRBD1 (5 bases). The CDR3 extends over 12 amino acids. Deletions cut 7 bases from V and 7 bases from J, with 13 bases between. The CDR3 DNA reads as TGTGCCAGCAACCCGGGGGGTGGTGAAGCTTTCTTT. This translates into CASNPGGGEAFF.

The genes are TRBV14 and TRBJ1-3; the D is unclear. Germline assignment: CDR1 SGHDN and CDR2 FVKESK. The CDR3 covers 17 residues. V lost 0 bases, J lost 3 bases, and 15 bases lay in between. The CDR3 spells CASSQDPWVRVGNTIYF. CDR3 in DNA: TGTGCCAGCAGCCAAGATCCTTGGGTTCGAGTTGGAAACACCATATATTTT.

A few counts support this clone. The J gene is TRBJ1-5, the V gene TRBV6-2 or TRBV6-3, with D tentatively TRBD1 (6 bases). This CDR3 is built from 16 residues. Germline V gene data show CDR1 as MNHEY and CDR2 as SVGEGT. V lost 6 bases and J 0 bases, leaving 15 bases between the germline ends. The CDR3 DNA is TGTGCCAGCAGCCGGGCGGGGGCCGGTAGCAATCAGCCCCAGCATTTT. Translated: CASSRAGAGSNQPQHF.

The CDR3: CASSAWGIIENIQYF. The CDR3 nucleotides are TGTGCCAGCAGTGCGTGGGGGATCATAGAAAACATTCAGTACTTC. The rearrangement links TRBV2 to TRBJ2-4; TRBD1 or TRBD2 may be the D gene (5 bases each). This CDR3 has 15 amino acids. Trimming took off 4 bases at V and 5 bases at J, with 15 bases between the two ends. Germline CDR1 SNHLY, CDR2 FYNNEI.

The rearrangement links TRBV7-9 to TRBJ2-1; D ambiguous. The CDR3 covers 11 residues. In germline, CDR1 is SEHNR, CDR2 FQNEAQ (reference sequence). V lost 0 bases, J lost 10 bases, and 4 bases lay in between. The CDR3 DNA sequence: TGTGCCAGCAGCTTAGCAGAGGAGCAGTTCTTC. The encoded protein is CASSLAEEQFF.

The chain carries TRBV6-1 and TRBJ2-3, with D maybe TRBD1 (6 bases). From germline, CDR1 is MNHNS and CDR2 SASEGT. This CDR3 comprises 13 residues. The V end lost 3 bases, the J end lost 5 bases, and 9 bases lay between the germline ends. CDR3 nucleotides: TGTGCCAGCAGTGAGGGGGCAGGAGATACGCAGTATTTT. Translated, it gives CASSEGAGDTQYF.

The chain has TRBV5-6 and TRBJ2-2; D is unclear. Germline V CDR1 and CDR2: SGHDT, YYEEEE. The CDR3 length is 14 residues. V was shortened by 4 bases and J by 4 bases, with 11 bases between the two germline ends. The CDR3 DNA reads as TGTGCCAGCAGCCCCGATCGGTCCACCGGGGAGCTGTTTTTT. Amino acid sequence: CASSPDRSTGELFF.

The chain is built from TRBV19 and TRBJ1-3; D gene unclear. The CDR3 sequence is 16 residues long. V gave up 7 bases and J gave up 0 bases, with 16 bases separating them. Germline V lookup: CDR1 LNHDA, CDR2 SQIVND (reference sequence). This chain's CDR3 is CASIPLRPISGNTIYF. The DNA for the CDR3 is TGTGCCAGTATCCCCTTAAGGCCAATCTCTGGAAACACCATATATTTT.